A selection of T cell receptor beta chains follows, all from one sample in a study of shared clonotypes between healthy human individuals. Some clones are missing from TCRdb's copy, which holds only in-frame ones; the method was immunoSEQ multiplex PCR. The table includes nearly 600,000 clones, over 95% detected once. Sequenced sample: naive CD8+ T cells sorted from blood. These receptors came from a woman under 40 in good health. CDR3s include the opening cysteine and the closing phenylalanine or tryptophan. D genes are given only for firm matches. A clone size is listed for some rows: how often the clone was seen (once, few, many), or a class if it is expanded.

TRBV13,TRBJ2-2,NA,NA,CASSPDSRTGELFF,TGTGCCAGCAGCCCCGACAGCCGGACCGGGGAGCTGTTTTTT
TRBV2,TRBJ2-1,TRBD1,NA,CASSGDRGLDEQFF,TGTGCCAGCAGTGGGGACAGGGGGCTTGATGAGCAGTTCTTC
TRBV10-3,TRBJ2-3,TRBD1,NA,CAISDPGGTGGFAGILAGTQYF,TGTGCCATCAGTGACCCCGGGGGGACAGGGGGCTTTGCGGGAATCTTAGCAGGTACGCAGTATTTT
TRBV5-6,TRBJ2-7,NA,NA,CASIGWREKTSYEQYF,TGTGCCAGCATCGGGTGGCGGGAAAAGACCTCCTACGAGCAGTACTTC
TRBV5-1,TRBJ2-7,NA,NA,CASGPGRGGYEQYF,TGCGCCAGCGGCCCCGGCAGGGGAGGCTACGAGCAGTACTTC
TRBV7-8,TRBJ2-7,TRBD1,NA,CASSPSGTGSYEQYF,TGTGCCAGCAGCCCTTCAGGGACAGGGTCCTACGAGCAGTACTTC
TRBV29-1,TRBJ2-1,NA,NA,CSVPVGRGNNEQFF,TGCAGCGTCCCCGTTGGACGGGGCAACAATGAGCAGTTCTTC
TRBV5-4,TRBJ2-1,TRBD2,NA,CASSFGLAGGGEQFF,TGTGCCAGCAGCTTTGGACTAGCGGGAGGGGGTGAGCAGTTCTTC
TRBV7-9,TRBJ2-1,NA,NA,CASSFEDRNNEQFF,TGTGCCAGCAGCTTCGAGGACAGAAACAATGAGCAGTTCTTC
TRBV4-1,TRBJ2-7,NA,NA,CASSQVGTGYEQYF,TGCGCCAGCAGCCAAGTGGGGACTGGATACGAGCAGTACTTC
TRBV28,TRBJ2-3,NA,once,CASQQYRRDTQYF,TGTGCCAGCCAACAATACCGAAGAGATACGCAGTATTTT
TRBV4-1,TRBJ2-7,NA,once,CASSQQRGPPSYEQYF,TGCGCCAGCAGCCAGCAAAGGGGACCACCCTCCTACGAGCAGTACTTC
TRBV9,TRBJ2-5,NA,NA,CASSATGTSETQYF,TGTGCCAGCAGCGCGACCGGGACCTCGGAGACCCAGTACTTC
TRBV28,TRBJ2-1,NA,NA,CASSHRGPTYNEQFF,TGTGCCAGCAGCCACCGCGGCCCAACCTACAATGAGCAGTTCTTC
TRBV27,TRBJ1-5,NA,NA,CASSPYTHNQPQHF,TGTGCCAGCAGTCCGTACACACACAATCAGCCCCAGCATTTT
TRBV2,TRBJ1-5,NA,NA,CASKGATNQPQHF,TGTGCCAGCAAGGGCGCAACCAATCAGCCCCAGCATTTT
TRBV28,TRBJ2-1,TRBD2,NA,CASSQWGTSGYNEQFF,TGTGCCAGCAGCCAGTGGGGGACTAGCGGATACAATGAGCAGTTCTTC
TRBV11-2,TRBJ1-1,TRBD1,NA,CASSPDRLNTEAFF,TGTGCCAGCAGCCCGGACAGGCTGAACACTGAAGCTTTCTTT
TRBV28,TRBJ2-7,NA,NA,CASSLGAYSYEQYF,TGTGCCAGCAGTTTGGGTGCATACTCCTACGAGCAGTACTTC
TRBV19,TRBJ2-5,TRBD2,NA,CASSLSGGFEETQYF,TGTGCCAGTAGTCTTAGCGGGGGCTTTGAAGAGACCCAGTACTTC
TRBV19,TRBJ2-7,TRBD2,NA,CASSIVAGGSEQYF,TGTGCCAGTAGTATAGTAGCGGGAGGATCCGAGCAGTACTTC
TRBV9,TRBJ1-1,NA,NA,CASSVGPLDRFNTEAFF,TGTGCCAGCAGCGTGGGACCCCTCGACAGATTTAACACTGAAGCTTTCTTT
TRBV11-2,TRBJ1-1,TRBD1,NA,CASSWDRGEAFF,TGTGCCAGCAGCTGGGACAGGGGTGAAGCTTTCTTT